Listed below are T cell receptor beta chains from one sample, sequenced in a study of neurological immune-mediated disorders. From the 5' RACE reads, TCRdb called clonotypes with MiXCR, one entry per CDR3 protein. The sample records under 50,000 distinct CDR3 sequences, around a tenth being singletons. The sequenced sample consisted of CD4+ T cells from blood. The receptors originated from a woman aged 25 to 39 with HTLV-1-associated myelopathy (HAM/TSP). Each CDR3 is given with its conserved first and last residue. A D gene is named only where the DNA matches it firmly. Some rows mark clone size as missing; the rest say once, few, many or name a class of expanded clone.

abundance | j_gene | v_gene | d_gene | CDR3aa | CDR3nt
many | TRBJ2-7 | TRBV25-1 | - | CASSDSGSGEQYF | TGTGCCAGCAGTGATTCCGGGTCGGGGGAGCAGTACTTC
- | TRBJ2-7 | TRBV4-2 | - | CASSQAVGEQYF | TGTGCCAGCAGCCAAGCCGTCGGCGAGCAGTACTTC
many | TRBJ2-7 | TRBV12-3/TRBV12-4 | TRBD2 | CATSGDPYEQYF | TGTGCCACTAGCGGGGACCCCTACGAGCAGTACTTC
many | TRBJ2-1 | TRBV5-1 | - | CASSPGTRENEQFF | TGCGCCAGCAGCCCCGGGACCCGCGAAAATGAGCAGTTCTTC
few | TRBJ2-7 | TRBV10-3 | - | CAISSGEYEQYF | TGTGCCATCAGTAGTGGCGAATACGAGCAGTACTTC
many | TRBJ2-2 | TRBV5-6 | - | CASSRVGGGGTGELFF | TGTGCCAGCAGCCGTGTAGGGGGAGGTGGAACCGGGGAGCTGTTTTTT
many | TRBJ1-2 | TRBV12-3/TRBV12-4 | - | CASSPAGHPLDGYTF | TGTGCCAGCAGTCCGGCGGGGCACCCTCTCGACGGCTACACCTTC
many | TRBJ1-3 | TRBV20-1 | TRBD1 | CSASSRQGPGNTIYF | TGCAGTGCTAGCTCTCGACAGGGCCCTGGAAACACCATATATTTT
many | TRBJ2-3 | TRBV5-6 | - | CASSPGGPTDTQYF | TGTGCCAGCAGCCCGGGGGGCCCCACAGATACGCAGTATTTT
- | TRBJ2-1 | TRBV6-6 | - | CASRPGPSSYNEKFF | TGTGCCAGCAGGCCGGGCCCAAGCTCCTACAATGAGAAGTTCTTC
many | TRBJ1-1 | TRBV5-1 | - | CASSLWAGAMREAFF | TGCGCCAGCAGCTTGTGGGCAGGGGCAATGAGAGAAGCTTTCTTT
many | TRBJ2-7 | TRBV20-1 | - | CSAREEALRNYEQYF | TGCAGTGCTAGAGAGGAGGCGCTCCGAAACTACGAGCAGTACTTC
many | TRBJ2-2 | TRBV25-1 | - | CASSPVLRSTGELFF | TGTGCCAGCAGTCCCGTCCTCCGAAGCACCGGGGAGCTGTTTTTT
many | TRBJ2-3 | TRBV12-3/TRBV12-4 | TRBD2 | CASRQAGGNTDTQYF | TGTGCCAGCAGACAAGCGGGGGGGAACACAGATACGCAGTATTTT
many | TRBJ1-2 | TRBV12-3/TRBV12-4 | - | CASTQPGRYGYTF | TGTGCCAGCACCCAACCAGGGAGATATGGCTACACCTTC
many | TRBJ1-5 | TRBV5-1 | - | CASSWGDSNQPQHF | TGCGCCAGCAGCTGGGGGGACTCCAATCAGCCCCAGCATTTT
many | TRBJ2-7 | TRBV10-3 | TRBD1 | CAMSQQGGASYEQYF | TGTGCCATGTCCCAACAGGGGGGTGCGTCCTACGAGCAGTACTTC
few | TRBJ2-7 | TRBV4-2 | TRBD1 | CASSQGGQAEHEQYF | TGTGCCAGCAGCCAAGGCGGACAGGCGGAACACGAGCAGTACTTC
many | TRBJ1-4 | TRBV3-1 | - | CASSTTGLDEKLFF | TGTGCCAGCAGCACCACAGGGTTGGATGAAAAACTGTTTTTT
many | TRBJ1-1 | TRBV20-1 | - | CSASRGGPNTEAFF | TGCAGTGCTAGTAGGGGCGGACCGAACACTGAAGCTTTCTTT
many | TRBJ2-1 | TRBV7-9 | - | CASSTRRQDSYNEQFF | TGTGCCAGCAGCACGCGAAGACAGGACTCCTACAATGAGCAGTTCTTC
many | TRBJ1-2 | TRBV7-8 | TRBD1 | CASSSLQDRDYGYTF | TGTGCCAGCAGCTCGCTACAAGACAGGGACTATGGCTACACCTTC
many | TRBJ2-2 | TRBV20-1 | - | CSARGGPITGELFF | TGCAGTGCTAGAGGGGGGCCTATCACCGGGGAGCTGTTTTTT
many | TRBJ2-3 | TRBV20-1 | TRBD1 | CSAKDWGQGADTQYF | TGCAGTGCTAAGGATTGGGGACAGGGGGCAGATACGCAGTATTTT
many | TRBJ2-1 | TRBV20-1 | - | CSALPNPQRFSYNEQFF | TGCAGTGCTCTTCCTAACCCCCAACGATTTTCCTACAATGAGCAGTTCTTC
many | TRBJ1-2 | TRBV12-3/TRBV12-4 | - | CASSEVLHYGYTF | TGTGCCAGCAGTGAAGTCCTACACTATGGCTACACCTTC
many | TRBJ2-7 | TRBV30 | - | CAWSVANYEQYF | TGTGCCTGGAGTGTGGCCAACTACGAGCAGTACTTC
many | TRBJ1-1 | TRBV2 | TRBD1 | CASSPLGQMSTEAFF | TGTGCCAGCAGTCCCTTGGGACAGATGAGCACTGAAGCTTTCTTT
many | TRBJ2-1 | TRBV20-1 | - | CSAVITGISYNEQFF | TGCAGTGCTGTTATAACAGGCATCTCCTACAATGAGCAGTTCTTC
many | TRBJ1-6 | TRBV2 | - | CASSSGYSPLHF | TGTGCCAGCAGCTCAGGGTATTCACCCCTCCACTTT
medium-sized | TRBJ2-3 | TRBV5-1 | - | CASSLPTRGTTDTQYF | TGCGCCAGCAGCTTGCCAACGAGGGGGACCACAGATACGCAGTATTTT
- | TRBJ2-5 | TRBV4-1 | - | CASSRGLAVHQETQYF | TGCGCCAGCAGCCGCGGACTGGCGGTCCACCAAGAGACCCAGTACTTC
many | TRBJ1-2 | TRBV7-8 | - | CASSGRGGYTF | TGTGCCAGCAGCGGACGAGGCGGCTACACCTTC
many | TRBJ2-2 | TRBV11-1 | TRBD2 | CASSQRTSDYTGELFF | TGTGCCAGCAGCCAAAGGACTAGCGATTACACCGGGGAGCTGTTTTTT
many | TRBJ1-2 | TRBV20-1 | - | CSATHYGYTF | TGCAGTGCTACCCACTATGGCTACACCTTC
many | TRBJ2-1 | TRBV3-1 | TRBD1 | CASSLPTGKGEQFF | TGTGCCAGCAGCCTTCCGACAGGGAAGGGCGAGCAGTTCTTC
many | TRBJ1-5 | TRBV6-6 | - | CASSRATSGHSSNQPQHF | TGTGCCAGCAGTAGGGCGACATCGGGACACTCTAGCAATCAGCCCCAGCATTTT
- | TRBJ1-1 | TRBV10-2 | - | CASTPDGAGNTEDFF | TGCGCAAGCACCCCCGATGGGGCCGGGAACACTGAAGATTTCTTT
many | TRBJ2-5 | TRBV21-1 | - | CASSRGLAGGPQETQYF | TGTGCCAGCAGCCGGGGACTAGCGGGGGGGCCCCAAGAGACCCAGTACTTC
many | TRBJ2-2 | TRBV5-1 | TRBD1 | CASSPDSGGFTGELFF | TGCGCCAGCAGCCCCGACTCAGGGGGCTTTACCGGGGAGCTGTTTTTT
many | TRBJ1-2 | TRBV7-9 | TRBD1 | CAIPTGGLHGYTF | TGTGCCATCCCGACAGGGGGCTTGCATGGCTACACCTTC
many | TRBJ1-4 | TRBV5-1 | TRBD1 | CASTPTGVITEKLFF | TGCGCCAGCACCCCAACAGGGGTCATTACTGAAAAACTGTTTTTT